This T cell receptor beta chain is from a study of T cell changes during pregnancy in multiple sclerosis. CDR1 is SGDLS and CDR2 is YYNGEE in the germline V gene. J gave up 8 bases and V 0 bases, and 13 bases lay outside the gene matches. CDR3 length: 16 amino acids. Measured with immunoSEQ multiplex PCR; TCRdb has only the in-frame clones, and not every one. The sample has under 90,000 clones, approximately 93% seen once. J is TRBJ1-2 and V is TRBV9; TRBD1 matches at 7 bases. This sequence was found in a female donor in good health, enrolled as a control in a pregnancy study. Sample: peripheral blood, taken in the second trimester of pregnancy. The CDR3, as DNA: TGTGCCAGCAGCGTAGCTGAGACAGGGATTCAGCGCGGCTACACCTTC. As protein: CASSVAETGIQRGYTF.